This T cell receptor (beta chain) is from a study of cytomegalovirus exposure and HLA in healthy donors. Study results and limitations: Productive rates of about 87% or about 30% were seen for most TCR beta V segments in an earlier analysis.

Though probably carrying unrecorded immune exposures, donors were nominally healthy at sampling. Germline loops: CDR1 MRHNA, CDR2 SNTAGT. The V end lost 6 bases, the J end lost 5 bases, and 13 bases lay between the germline ends. The CDR3 loop spans 13 amino acids. In the case of this clone: Its antigen is unknown. Distinct nucleotide sequences in the sample also encode this CDR3.

Primers: 60 Vbeta forward and 13 Jbeta reverse. The data were produced by immunoSEQ multiplex PCR, yet TCRdb's version contains in-frame clones alone and is incomplete. Of fewer than 200,000 clones listed, roughly 75% are singletons. The clonotype was recovered from a man in his forties in good health and CMV-seronegative. The rearrangement joins TRBV6-4 to TRBJ1-1; TRBD1 might be the D (5 bases). The sequenced material came from PBMCs. CDR3 coding DNA: TGTGCCAGCAGCGCGGGGGTGGGTACTGAAGCTTTCTTT. Protein product: CASSAGVGTEAFF.